One sample yielded the 24 T cell receptor beta chains listed below, sequenced in a study of blood T cell repertoires in COVID-19. Using immunoSEQ multiplex PCR, the repertoire was profiled, and TCRdb retains in-frame clones only, with some absent. The sample lists hundreds of thousands of clones, 88% seen once, with approximately 3% in the top ten. Sequencing was done on a sample of PBMCs or T cells enriched from blood (not recorded which). These receptors all stem from a woman in her 50s who had recovered from COVID-19.

The rearrangement joins TRBV6-5 to TRBJ2-1; 7 nucleotides agree with TRBD2. CDR3 size: 14 residues. V shed 6 bases and J 9 bases; nucleotides not matched to a gene: 11. CDR1 is MNHEY and CDR2 is SVGAGI in the germline V gene. The CDR3 spells CASSPLADSGEQFF. The CDR3 bases are TGTGCCAGCAGCCCGCTAGCGGACTCCGGTGAGCAGTTCTTC.

V is TRBV30 and J is TRBJ2-7; weak D call: TRBD1 (6 bases). This CDR3 comprises 12 residues. Trimming took 7 bases from V and 3 from J, leaving 13 bases between them. Germline V lookup: CDR1 GTSNPN, CDR2 SVGIG (reference sequence). The CDR3 here is CASTGKGYEQYF. The CDR3 bases are TGTGCCTCTACAGGGAAAGGCTACGAGCAGTACTTC.

V usage is TRBV7-2 and J usage is TRBJ2-7; 9 bases map to TRBD2. This CDR3 spans 13 amino acids. Germline V CDR1 and CDR2: SGHTA, FQGNSA. Trimming cost V 3 bases and J 3 bases; bases outside gene matches: 0. The CDR3 loop reads CASSLREGYEQYF. The DNA of the CDR3 is TGTGCCAGCAGCTTGCGGGAGGGCTACGAGCAGTACTTC. Variable domain in full (rest from reference TRBV7-2 and TRBJ2-7): GAGVSQSPSNKVTEKGKDVELRCDPISGHTALYWYRQSLGQGLEFLIYFQGNSAPDKSGLPSDRFSAERTGGSVSTLTIQRTQQEDSAVYLCASSLREGYEQYFGPGTRLTVT.

This rearrangement joins TRBV4-3 to TRBJ2-7; D may be TRBD2 (6 bases). Per germline, CDR1 LGHNA and CDR2 YSLEER. The CDR3 is made up of 15 amino acids. The V end lost 1 base, the J end lost 0 bases, and 10 bases lay between the germline ends. CDR3 amino acids: CASSQVTGSSYEQYF. The CDR3 bases are TGCGCCAGCAGCCAAGTGACCGGGAGCTCCTACGAGCAGTACTTC.

This clone occurred a few times. V is TRBV5-1 and J is TRBJ1-2; 7 nucleotides line up with TRBD1. The ends lost 2 bases at V and 8 bases at J; junction bases unmatched: 9. Germline assignment: CDR1 SGHRS and CDR2 YFSETQ. The CDR3 totals 14 residues. CDR3 protein: CASSFQGTDDGYTF. DNA for the CDR3: TGCGCCAGCAGCTTCCAAGGGACAGACGACGGCTACACCTTC.

The chain has TRBV7-6 and TRBJ2-3; 7 nucleotides align to TRBD1. The CDR3 is 17 amino acids. Germline trimming cut 0 bases from V and 0 bases from J; bases unmatched to any gene: 6. Germline V lookup: CDR1 SGHVS, CDR2 FNYEAQ. The CDR3 DNA reads as TGTGCCAGCAGCTTAGCGAGAAGACAGGGAAGCACAGATACGCAGTATTTT. Amino acids: CASSLARRQGSTDTQYF. Drawing the rest from reference TRBV7-6 and TRBJ2-3, the complete variable domain is GAGVSQSPRYKVTKRGQDVALRCDPISGHVSLYWYRQALGQGPEFLTYFNYEAQQDKSGLPNDRFSAERPEGSISTLTIQRTEQRDSAMYRCASSLARRQGSTDTQYFGPGTRLTVL.

On this clone itself: One end of the junction does not line up with germline, which may come from a read error. The chain carries TRBV7-7 and TRBJ2-5; 9 positions agree with TRBD1. From germline, CDR1 is SSHAT and CDR2 FNYEAQ (reference sequence). The CDR3 is 14 residues long. CDR3 in amino acids: CASSADRGYETQYF. In DNA form, the CDR3 reads TGTGCTAGCAGCGCGGACAGGGGTTATGAGACCCAGTACTTC.

J is TRBJ2-3 and V is TRBV6-5; D may be TRBD2 (5 bases). CDR1 is MNHEY and CDR2 is SVGAGI in the germline V gene. The CDR3 runs to 15 residues. V lost 3 bases, J lost 3 bases, and 13 bases lay in between. CDR3 coding DNA: TGTGCCAGCAGTTATGAGCTGGGGAGAACAGATACGCAGTATTTT. It yields the protein CASSYELGRTDTQYF.

Concerning this clone: The sample has other DNA sequences that encode this CDR3 too. The V and J genes are TRBV27 and TRBJ1-5; D gene uncertain. CDR1 is MNHEY and CDR2 is SMNVEV in the germline V gene (reference sequence). This CDR3 is built from 15 residues. V was clipped by 2 bases and J by 4 bases, with 12 bases between them. CDR3 amino acids: CASSLREGGNQPQHF. The CDR3 region has the DNA TGTGCCAGCAGTTTACGAGAGGGAGGAAATCAGCCCCAGCATTTT.

The gene calls are TRBV18 and TRBJ2-7; the D is unclear. The CDR3 consists of 13 residues. Trimming removed 0 bases at V and 7 bases at J, with 10 bases between. Germline V gene sequence: CDR1 KGHSH, CDR2 LQKENI. In DNA form, the CDR3 reads TGTGCCAGCTCACCACCGTTGAGTCTTGAGCAGTACTTC. Translating gives CASSPPLSLEQYF.

The chain couples TRBV28 to TRBJ2-7, with D possibly being TRBD2 (6 bases). Germline CDR1 MDHEN, CDR2 SYDVKM. CDR3 length: 13 residues. The V end lost 6 bases, the J end lost 2 bases, and 11 bases lay between the germline ends. Written as DNA, the CDR3 is TGTGCCAGCAGAGACCGACTAGCCTACGAGCAGTACTTC. It translates to CASRDRLAYEQYF.

This clone occurred a few times. This chain connects TRBV7-2 to TRBJ2-7; D is possibly TRBD1 (5 bases). With 3 bases removed from V and 0 bases from J, the gap between germline ends came to 12 bases. The CDR3 totals 15 residues. CDR1 and CDR2 (germline): SGHTA, FQGNSA. The CDR3 loop reads CASSFTDRFSYEQYF. The DNA for the CDR3 is TGTGCCAGCAGCTTTACCGACAGATTCTCCTACGAGCAGTACTTC.

This chain uses TRBV28 with TRBJ1-5; D ambiguous. V was shortened by 6 bases and J by 9 bases, with 12 bases between the two germline ends. This CDR3 is 12 amino acids long. From germline, CDR1 is MDHEN and CDR2 SYDVKM. CDR3 sequence: CASSDEGAPQHF. In DNA, the CDR3 is TGTGCCAGCAGCGATGAGGGCGCGCCCCAGCATTTT. Looking up the rest from reference TRBV28 and TRBJ1-5 gives the full variable domain: DVKVTQSSRYLVKRTGEKVFLECVQDMDHENMFWYRQDPGLGLRLIYFSYDVKMKEKGDIPEGYSVSREKKERFSLILESASTNQTSMYLCASSDEGAPQHFGDGTRLSIL.

The chain has TRBV19 and TRBJ2-5; perhaps TRBD2 as D (5 bases). Germline CDR1 is LNHDA and CDR2 is SQIVND (reference sequence). This CDR3 is built from 14 residues. V lost 5 bases and J lost 5, with 15 bases in between. CDR3 sequence reads: CASSPTTSRETQYF. The CDR3 coding sequence is TGTGCCAGTAGTCCGACTACCTCGCGGGAGACCCAGTACTTC.

The chain joins TRBV30 to TRBJ1-3; weak D call: TRBD1 (6 bases). V lost 1 base and J lost 4, with 11 bases in between. The length of the CDR3 is 14 residues. Germline loops: CDR1 GTSNPN, CDR2 SVGIG (reference sequence). The CDR3 spells CAWSEAGVGNTIYF. The CDR3 nucleotides are TGTGCCTGGAGTGAGGCAGGGGTAGGAAACACCATATATTTT.

This chain links TRBV28 with TRBJ1-1; D is unresolved. Germline CDR1 is MDHEN and CDR2 is SYDVKM. The CDR3 extends over 12 amino acids. V was trimmed by 7 bases and J by 4 bases, leaving 10 bases between them. CDR3 DNA: TGTGCCAGCAATGCAGTGTCCACTGAAGCTTTCTTT. It specifies CASNAVSTEAFF.

V usage is TRBV29-1 and J usage is TRBJ2-2; 8 bases match TRBD1. The ends lost 5 bases at V and 2 bases at J; junction bases unmatched: 4. This CDR3 spans 14 amino acids. Germline values: CDR1 SQVTM, CDR2 ANQGSEA. The CDR3 nucleotides read TGCAGCGTTAACCAGGGGGCCAACACCGGGGAGCTGTTTTTT. It encodes CSVNQGANTGELFF.

V and J are TRBV7-2 and TRBJ1-3; 7 bases are shared with TRBD1. The CDR3 consists of 16 residues. The V segment lost 4 bases and the J segment 2 bases; nucleotides outside the gene matches: 8. In germline, CDR1 is SGHTA, CDR2 FQGNSA. The CDR3 nucleotides read TGTGCCAGCAGCTCCCAACAGGGGCGACCTGGAAACACCATATATTTT. Translating it yields CASSSQQGRPGNTIYF.

CDR3: CARNRGRTDTQYF. The CDR3 bases are TGTGCCCGAAACAGGGGACGCACAGATACGCAGTATTTT. This chain links TRBV30 with TRBJ2-3; TRBD1 matches at 7 bases. Per the germline V gene, CDR1 is GTSNPN and CDR2 is SVGIG (reference sequence). The CDR3 loop spans 13 amino acids. After removal of 8 bases from V and 1 base from J, the junction contained 6 bases not matched to a gene.

The J gene is TRBJ2-1, the V gene TRBV24-1; 7 nucleotides line up with TRBD1. Germline assignment: CDR1 KGHDR and CDR2 SFDVKD. Unmatched junction bases numbered 5, after V lost 5 bases and J lost 5 bases. The CDR3 is 14 amino acids. The CDR3 protein is CATSAWDSDNEQFF. CDR3 DNA: TGTGCCACCAGTGCTTGGGACAGTGACAATGAGCAGTTCTTC.

The chain uses TRBV7-2 and TRBJ2-5; 7 nucleotides align to TRBD1. V gave up 2 bases and J gave up 5 bases; unmatched junction bases: 8. This CDR3 comprises 15 residues. CDR1 is SGHTA and CDR2 is FQGNSA in the germline V gene. The CDR3, as DNA: TGTGCCAGCAGCTTAAAGTACAGGGGCGAGGAGACCCAGTACTTC. It encodes CASSLKYRGEETQYF.

The genes are TRBV28 and TRBJ1-1; D might be TRBD1 (5 bases). Germline loops: CDR1 MDHEN, CDR2 SYDVKM. V lost 7 bases, J lost 1 base, and 13 bases lay in between. The CDR3 totals 14 residues. The CDR3 protein is CASNQAGTNTEAFF. CDR3 sequence (DNA): TGTGCCAGCAATCAGGCGGGGACGAACACTGAAGCTTTCTTT.

This chain uses TRBV14 with TRBJ1-2; no firm D call. The germline V gene has CDR1 SGHDN and CDR2 FVKESK. V lost 2 bases, J lost 1 base, and 5 bases lay in between. The CDR3 has 13 residues. CDR3 DNA: TGTGCCAGCAGCCAATCCAGTAACTATGGCTACACCTTC. Residues: CASSQSSNYGYTF.

The chain couples TRBV7-2 to TRBJ1-3; the D is unclear. Trimming pared 4 bases from V and 4 bases from J, leaving 17 bases between. There are 16 residues in the CDR3. The germline V gene encodes CDR1 SGHTA and CDR2 FQGNSA. This CDR3 is CASSSYVARGGNTIYF. DNA of the CDR3: TGTGCCAGCAGCTCATACGTCGCCCGAGGGGGAAACACCATATATTTT.